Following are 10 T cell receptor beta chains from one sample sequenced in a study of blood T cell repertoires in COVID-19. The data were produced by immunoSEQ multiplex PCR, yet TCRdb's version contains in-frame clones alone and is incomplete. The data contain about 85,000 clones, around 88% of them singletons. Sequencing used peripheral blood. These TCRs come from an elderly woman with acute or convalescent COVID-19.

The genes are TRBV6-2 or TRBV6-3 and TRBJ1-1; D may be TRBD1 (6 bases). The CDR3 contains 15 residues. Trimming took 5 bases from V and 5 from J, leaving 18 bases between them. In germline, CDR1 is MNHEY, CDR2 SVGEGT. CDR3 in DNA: TGTGCCAGCAGTCCCCTAATAGGGGGTAGGACTGAAGCTTTCTTT. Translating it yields CASSPLIGGRTEAFF.

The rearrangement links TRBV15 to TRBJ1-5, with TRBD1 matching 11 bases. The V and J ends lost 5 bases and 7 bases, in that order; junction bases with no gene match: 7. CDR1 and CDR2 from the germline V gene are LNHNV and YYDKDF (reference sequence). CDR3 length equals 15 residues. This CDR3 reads CATSPDRGLRQPQHF. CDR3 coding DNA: TGTGCCACCAGCCCGGACAGGGGGCTACGGCAGCCCCAGCATTTT. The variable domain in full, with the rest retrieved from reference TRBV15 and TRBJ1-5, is DAMVIQNPRYQVTQFGKPVTLSCSQTLNHNVMYWYQQKSSQAPKLLFHYYDKDFNNEADTPDNFQSRRPNTSFCFLDIRSPGLGDTAMYLCATSPDRGLRQPQHFGDGTRLSIL.

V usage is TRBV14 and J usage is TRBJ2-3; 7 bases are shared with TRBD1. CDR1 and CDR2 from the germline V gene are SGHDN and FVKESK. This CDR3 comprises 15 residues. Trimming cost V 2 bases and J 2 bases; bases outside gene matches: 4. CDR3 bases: TGTGCCAGCAGCCAAATCCAGGGGGTCACAGATACGCAGTATTTT. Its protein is CASSQIQGVTDTQYF.

This CDR3 reads CASSPRGSPDTQYF. CDR3 sequence (DNA): TGCGCCAGCAGCCCCCGGGGGAGCCCTGATACGCAGTATTTT. The J gene is TRBJ2-3, the V gene TRBV5-1; the D gene is possibly TRBD2 (6 bases). Between the trimmed V and J ends, which lost 4 bases and 6 bases, there was a span of 15 bases. The CDR3 runs 14 residues. Germline V lookup: CDR1 SGHRS, CDR2 YFSETQ.

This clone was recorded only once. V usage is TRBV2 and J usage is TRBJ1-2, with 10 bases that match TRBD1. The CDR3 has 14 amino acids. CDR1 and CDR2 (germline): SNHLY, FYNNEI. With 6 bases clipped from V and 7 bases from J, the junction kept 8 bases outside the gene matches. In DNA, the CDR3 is TGTGCCAGCAGACCGGGACAGGGGCTGGTTGGCTACACCTTC. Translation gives CASRPGQGLVGYTF. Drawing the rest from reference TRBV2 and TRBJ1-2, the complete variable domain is EPEVTQTPSHQVTQMGQEVILRCVPISNHLYFYWYRQILGQKVEFLVSFYNNEISEKSEIFDDQFSVERPDGSNFTLKIRSTKLEDSAMYFCASRPGQGLVGYTFGSGTRLTVV.

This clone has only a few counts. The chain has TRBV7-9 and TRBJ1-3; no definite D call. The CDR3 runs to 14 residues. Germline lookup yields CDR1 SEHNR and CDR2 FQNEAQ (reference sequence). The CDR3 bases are TGTGCTATTGGCGGGCCCTCCTCTGGAAACACCATATATTTT. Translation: CAIGGPSSGNTIYF.

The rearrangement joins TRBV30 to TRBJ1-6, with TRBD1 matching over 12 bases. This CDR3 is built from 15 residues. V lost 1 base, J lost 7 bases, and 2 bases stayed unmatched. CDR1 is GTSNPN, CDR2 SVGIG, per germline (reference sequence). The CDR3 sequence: CAWSGGQGANSPLHF. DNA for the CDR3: TGTGCCTGGAGTGGGGGACAGGGGGCAAATTCACCCCTCCACTTT.

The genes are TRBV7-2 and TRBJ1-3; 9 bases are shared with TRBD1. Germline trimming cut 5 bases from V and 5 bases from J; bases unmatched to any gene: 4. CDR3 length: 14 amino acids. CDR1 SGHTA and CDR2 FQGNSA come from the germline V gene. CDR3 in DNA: TGTGCCAGCAGCCCGGACAGGGGTAGAAACACCATATATTTT. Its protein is CASSPDRGRNTIYF.

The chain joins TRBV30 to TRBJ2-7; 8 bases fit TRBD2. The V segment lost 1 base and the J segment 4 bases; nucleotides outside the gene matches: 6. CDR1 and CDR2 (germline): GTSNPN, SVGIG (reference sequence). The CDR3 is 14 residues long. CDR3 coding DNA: TGTGCCTGGAGTGGCGGAGCGGGGGATTACGAGCAGTACTTC. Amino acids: CAWSGGAGDYEQYF.

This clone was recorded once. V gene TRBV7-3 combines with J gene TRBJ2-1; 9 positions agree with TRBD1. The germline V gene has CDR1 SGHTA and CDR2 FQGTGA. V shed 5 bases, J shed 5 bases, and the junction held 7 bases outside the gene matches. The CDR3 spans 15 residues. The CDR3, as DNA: TGTGCCAGCAGCCAACAGGGGGCTGGTGACAATGAGCAGTTCTTC. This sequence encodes CASSQQGAGDNEQFF.